The 29 T cell receptor beta chains in this list originate from one sample, sequenced in a study of cytomegalovirus exposure and HLA in healthy donors. Primers for the PCR totalled 60 Vbeta and 13 Jbeta. Only in-frame clones appear in the TCRdb table, and some are missing; sequencing was by immunoSEQ multiplex PCR. This sample carries roughly 98,000 clones, roughly 77% of them seen once, and the ten largest clones take approximately 1.4%. Material for sequencing was PBMCs. These receptors were taken from a man in his forties or fifties in good health and CMV-seronegative.

The rearrangement uses TRBV28 and TRBJ2-7; 8 nucleotides agree with TRBD1. The J segment lost 4 bases and the V segment lost 3 bases, leaving 2 bases of the junction unmatched. Germline V gene lookup returns CDR1 MDHEN and CDR2 SYDVKM. The CDR3 contains 13 residues. The CDR3 region is CASSFQGAYEQYF. CDR3 nucleotides: TGTGCCAGCAGTTTCCAGGGGGCTTACGAGCAGTACTTC.

This sequence joins TRBV5-1 and TRBJ2-3; TRBD2 matches 11 bases. The CDR3 totals 18 residues. CDR1 and CDR2 (germline): SGHRS, YFSETQ. J was trimmed by 6 bases and V by 5 bases; bases with no gene match: 17. CDR3 bases: TGCGCCAGCAGTTCCGGTAGCGGGGGGGCCTTCGAAGCGGATACGCAGTATTTT. Its protein product is CASSSGSGGAFEADTQYF.

This chain joins TRBV5-6 and TRBJ1-1; D gene uncertain. Germline CDR1 and CDR2: SGHDT and YYEEEE. The CDR3 spans 13 residues. Trimming stripped 0 bases from V and 6 bases from J, with 9 bases between. The CDR3 DNA reads TGTGCCAGCAGCTTGGGGCAGGTACCTGAAGCTTTCTTT. Protein sequence: CASSLGQVPEAFF.

The gene calls are TRBV5-1 and TRBJ2-1; 7 nucleotides align to TRBD2. The CDR3 runs to 15 residues. Losses at the gene ends were 1 base for V and 4 bases for J; bases not matched to a gene: 5. CDR1 is SGHRS, CDR2 YFSETQ, per germline. CDR3 loop: CASSLQRGDYNEQFF. CDR3 DNA sequence: TGCGCCAGCAGCTTGCAGCGGGGTGATTACAATGAGCAGTTCTTC.

The chain joins TRBV27 to TRBJ2-7, with 7 bases aligning to TRBD1. CDR1 and CDR2 from the germline V gene are MNHEY and SMNVEV (reference sequence). V lost 8 bases to trimming and J lost 3 bases; unmatched junction nucleotides: 10. This CDR3 contains 14 residues. The CDR3: CASRSLGQLYEQYF. CDR3 DNA sequence: TGTGCCAGCCGGAGTCTGGGACAGCTCTACGAGCAGTACTTC.

The chain has TRBV7-9 and TRBJ1-2, with D possibly being TRBD1 (6 bases). Germline V CDR1 and CDR2: SEHNR, FQNEAQ (reference sequence). Trimming left V 1 base short and J 2 bases short, with 11 bases between. The length of the CDR3 is 15 residues. This CDR3 is CASSLVGGRNYGYTF. The DNA for the CDR3 is TGTGCCAGCAGCTTAGTTGGGGGCAGAAACTATGGCTACACCTTC.

In nucleotides, the CDR3 is TGTGCCAGCAGCCCGGGTAATGAAAAACTGTTTTTT. Protein: CASSPGNEKLFF. This sequence joins TRBV7-9 and TRBJ1-4; D is unresolved. The CDR3 is made up of 12 amino acids. V lost 5 bases, J lost 4 bases, and 5 bases lay in between. Germline lookup yields CDR1 SEHNR and CDR2 FQNEAQ (reference sequence).

The chain recombines TRBV28 with TRBJ1-1; 8 nucleotides align to TRBD1. In germline, CDR1 is MDHEN, CDR2 SYDVKM. Germline trimming cut 10 bases from V and 4 bases from J; bases unmatched to any gene: 11. The CDR3 loop spans 14 amino acids. In DNA, the CDR3 is TGTGCCACCGTTCGCGGCAGGGGGCTCACTGAAGCTTTCTTT. Protein sequence: CATVRGRGLTEAFF.

The chain recombines TRBV5-1 with TRBJ2-3; weak D call: TRBD2 (7 bases). Trimming shortened V by 4 bases and J by 0 bases, and 9 bases separated the two germline ends. The germline CDR1 and CDR2 sequences are SGHRS and YFSETQ. The CDR3 has 14 amino acids. The CDR3 spells CASSRGASTDTQYF. For the CDR3, the DNA is TGCGCCAGCAGCCGGGGGGCGAGCACAGATACGCAGTATTTT. The whole variable domain, remainder taken from reference TRBV5-1 and TRBJ2-3, is KAGVTQTPRYLIKTRGQQVTLSCSPISGHRSVSWYQQTPGQGLQFLFEYFSETQRNKGNFPGRFSGRQFSNSRSEMNVSTLELGDSALYLCASSRGASTDTQYFGPGTRLTVL.

V gene TRBV6-1 combines with J gene TRBJ1-5; a weak D match, TRBD1 (6 bases). Germline V gives CDR1 MNHNS, CDR2 SASEGT. V shed 0 bases and J shed 2 bases, with 11 bases lying between them. The CDR3 sequence is 16 residues long. CDR3 sequence reads: CASSEAGAGGNQPQHF. The CDR3 nucleotides are TGTGCCAGCAGTGAAGCAGGGGCAGGGGGCAATCAGCCCCAGCATTTT.

The chain uses TRBV14 and TRBJ1-1; D remains unclear. Germline V CDR1 and CDR2: SGHDN, FVKESK. The CDR3 consists of 12 residues. Trimming pared 1 base from V and 5 bases from J, leaving 5 bases between. The chain's CDR3 is CASSQGQTEAFF. CDR3 DNA: TGTGCCAGCAGCCAAGGGCAGACTGAAGCTTTCTTT.

The gene calls are TRBV10-3 and TRBJ1-1, with D unclear. Trimming removed 4 bases from V and 1 base from J, with 10 bases in between. This CDR3 has 14 amino acids. Per germline, CDR1 ENHRY and CDR2 SYGVKD. CDR3 protein: CAISVQAKNTEAFF. CDR3 in DNA: TGTGCCATCAGTGTCCAGGCGAAGAACACTGAAGCTTTCTTT.

The V call is TRBV7-7, the J call TRBJ2-5; 13 bases map to TRBD2. CDR1 is SSHAT, CDR2 FNYEAQ, per germline (reference sequence). Germline trimming cut 4 bases from V and 7 bases from J; bases unmatched to any gene: 15. The CDR3 sequence is 18 residues long. Written as DNA, the CDR3 is TGTGCCAGCAGCTCCCAACCCCGACTAGCGGGGGGACTACCGACCCAGTACTTC. Amino acids: CASSSQPRLAGGLPTQYF.

This rearrangement joins TRBV4-3 to TRBJ2-3; 11 bases match TRBD2. CDR3 length: 18 amino acids. After removal of 0 bases from V and 0 bases from J, the junction contained 5 bases not matched to a gene. Germline loops: CDR1 LGHNA, CDR2 YSLEER. The CDR3 nucleotides read TGCGCCAGCAGCCAAGATGGCCGACTAGCGGGGAGCACAGATACGCAGTATTTT. This translates into CASSQDGRLAGSTDTQYF.

This chain uses TRBV29-1 with TRBJ2-5; no clear D. V lost 4 bases and J 1 base, leaving 4 bases between the germline ends. The CDR3 runs to 11 residues. Germline CDR1 is SQVTM and CDR2 is ANQGSEA. The CDR3 here is CSVVVQETQYF. The CDR3 DNA is TGCAGCGTTGTAGTCCAAGAGACCCAGTACTTC.

This clone has more than one count but fewer than ten. This chain uses TRBV19 with TRBJ1-2; the D gene is possibly TRBD1 (5 bases). Per the germline V gene, CDR1 is LNHDA and CDR2 is SQIVND (reference sequence). The CDR3 has 14 residues. Trimming removed 4 bases at V and 8 bases at J, with 17 bases between. Written as DNA, the CDR3 is TGTGCCAGTAGTACACCAGGGCAGTTTTGGGGCTACACCTTC. Its protein product is CASSTPGQFWGYTF.

This clone has a single count. V and J are TRBV6-1 and TRBJ2-7; the D gene is possibly TRBD1 (5 bases). The CDR3 length is 14 residues. The V end lost 8 bases, the J end lost 1 base, and 15 bases lay between the germline ends. Germline loops: CDR1 MNHNS, CDR2 SASEGT. This chain's CDR3 is CASGRQLLSYEQYF. DNA for the CDR3: TGTGCCAGCGGTCGACAGCTGCTGTCCTACGAGCAGTACTTC.

This clone came up a few times. V gene TRBV11-2 combines with J gene TRBJ2-1; D ambiguous. Germline values: CDR1 SGHAT, CDR2 FQNNGV. Trimming took 0 bases from V and 10 from J, leaving 10 bases between them. This CDR3 is built from 13 residues. The CDR3 DNA sequence: TGTGCCAGCAGCTTAGAAAGGAGTGGCGAGCAGTTCTTC. As protein: CASSLERSGEQFF.

This clone was seen just once. V gene TRBV6-1 combines with J gene TRBJ2-7, with 9 bases matching TRBD2. With 7 bases clipped from V and 2 bases from J, the junction kept 6 bases outside the gene matches. Looked up from germline, CDR1 is MNHNS and CDR2 is SASEGT. The CDR3 has 14 amino acids. The CDR3: CASTPTSGPYEQYF. The CDR3 bases are TGTGCCAGCACCCCGACTAGCGGCCCCTACGAGCAGTACTTC.

The CDR3 spells CASSLDRNNEQFF. Here the CDR3 DNA reads TGTGCCAGCAGCTTAGACAGAAACAATGAGCAGTTCTTC. V and J are TRBV11-2 and TRBJ2-1, with no clear D. V lost 0 bases to trimming and J lost 5 bases, with 5 bases between them. The CDR3 is made up of 13 amino acids. The germline V gene has CDR1 SGHAT and CDR2 FQNNGV. Variable domain in full (rest from reference TRBV11-2 and TRBJ2-1): EAGVAQSPRYKIIEKRQSVAFWCNPISGHATLYWYQQILGQGPKLLIQFQNNGVVDDSQLPKDRFSAERLKGVDSTLKIQPAKLEDSAVYLCASSLDRNNEQFFGPGTRLTVL.

The chain couples TRBV28 to TRBJ1-4; D is ambiguous. Germline V gene lookup returns CDR1 MDHEN and CDR2 SYDVKM. V lost 1 base to trimming and J lost 10 bases, with 7 bases between them. The CDR3 is 12 amino acids. CDR3 sequence reads: CASSLSSGKLFF. CDR3 bases: TGTGCCAGCAGTTTATCCTCGGGAAAACTGTTTTTT. The entire variable domain, with the rest obtained from reference TRBV28 and TRBJ1-4, is as follows: DVKVTQSSRYLVKRTGEKVFLECVQDMDHENMFWYRQDPGLGLRLIYFSYDVKMKEKGDIPEGYSVSREKKERFSLILESASTNQTSMYLCASSLSSGKLFFGSGTQLSVL.

This chain joins TRBV2 and TRBJ2-6; D not certain. CDR1 SNHLY and CDR2 FYNNEI come from the germline V gene. The CDR3 is made up of 17 amino acids. V lost 3 bases to trimming and J lost 0 bases, with 12 bases between them. The CDR3 DNA reads as TGTGCCAGCAGTGATCAGATCCCTAGCTCTGGGGCCAACGTCCTGACTTTC. It encodes CASSDQIPSSGANVLTF. The full variable domain, with the rest looked up from reference TRBV2 and TRBJ2-6, is EPEVTQTPSHQVTQMGQEVILRCVPISNHLYFYWYRQILGQKVEFLVSFYNNEISEKSEIFDDQFSVERPDGSNFTLKIRSTKLEDSAMYFCASSDQIPSSGANVLTFGAGSRLTVL.

Only a few counts were recorded for this clone. V and J are TRBV6-6 and TRBJ2-5; TRBD2 aligns across 8 bases. The CDR3 has 14 residues. Germline lookup yields CDR1 MNHNY and CDR2 SVGAGI (reference sequence). V lost 2 bases and J lost 2; bases outside the gene matches: 1. The CDR3 DNA reads as TGTGCCAGCAGTTACGCGGGGGGACAAGAGACCCAGTACTTC. Translation: CASSYAGGQETQYF.

Written as DNA, the CDR3 is TGTGCCAGCAGGGTAGCGGGGGGGCCCCCCTACGAGCAGTACTTC. It yields the protein CASRVAGGPPYEQYF. The V call is TRBV2, the J call TRBJ2-7; 11 nucleotides match TRBD2. Germline V gives CDR1 SNHLY, CDR2 FYNNEI. The junction had 6 bases not matched to a gene; V was cut back by 6 bases and J by 2 bases. This CDR3 is built from 15 residues.

This chain joins TRBV6-6 and TRBJ2-7; 7 bases fit TRBD1. CDR1 is MNHNY and CDR2 is SVGAGI in the germline V gene (reference sequence). This CDR3 is 15 amino acids long. V was clipped by 2 bases and J by 0 bases; unmatched bases: 4. CDR3 nucleotides: TGTGCCAGCAGTTACGCCGACAGGGTCTCCTACGAGCAGTACTTC. Protein product: CASSYADRVSYEQYF.

The chain has TRBV5-4 and TRBJ2-7, with 13 bases lining up with TRBD2. Trimming at V came to 4 bases and at J to 3 bases, leaving 4 bases not matched to a gene. Germline V gene data show CDR1 as SGHNT and CDR2 as YYREEE (reference sequence). The CDR3 has 15 residues. The CDR3 DNA sequence: TGTGCCAGCAGCCTCGGGACTAGCGGGATCTACGAGCAGTACTTC. It codes for CASSLGTSGIYEQYF.

The chain has TRBV19 and TRBJ2-7, with D tentatively TRBD1 (6 bases). There are 16 residues in the CDR3. V was trimmed by 7 bases and J by 5 bases, leaving 24 bases between them. Germline CDR1 reads LNHDA; CDR2 reads SQIVND (reference sequence). CDR3 DNA: TGTGCCAGTAAATCGGCCCCAAAAGGGGGATGGGACGAGCAGTACTTC. Protein sequence: CASKSAPKGGWDEQYF. Full variable domain (remainder filled in from reference TRBV19 and TRBJ2-7): DGGITQSPKYLFRKEGQNVTLSCEQNLNHDAMYWYRQDPGQGLRLIYYSQIVNDFQKGDIAEGYSVSREKKESFPLTVTSAQKNPTAFYLCASKSAPKGGWDEQYFGPGTRLTVT.

The chain couples TRBV4-1 to TRBJ1-1; 12 nucleotides match TRBD1. This CDR3 comprises 18 residues. V shed 3 bases and J 7 bases; nucleotides not matched to a gene: 15. Germline CDR1 MGHRA, CDR2 YSYEKL. CDR3 sequence: CASSQDYGTGGWMYEAFF. The CDR3 DNA sequence: TGCGCCAGCAGCCAGGATTACGGGACAGGGGGCTGGATGTATGAAGCTTTCTTT.

The chain recombines TRBV10-2 with TRBJ1-2; no clear D. CDR1 is WSHSY, CDR2 SAAADI, per germline. With 0 bases removed from V and 4 bases from J, the gap between germline ends came to 15 bases. The CDR3 totals 16 residues. The DNA of the CDR3 is TGCGCCAGCAGTGAGTCGTGGACTCCCACTACCTATGGCTACACCTTC. As protein: CASSESWTPTTYGYTF.